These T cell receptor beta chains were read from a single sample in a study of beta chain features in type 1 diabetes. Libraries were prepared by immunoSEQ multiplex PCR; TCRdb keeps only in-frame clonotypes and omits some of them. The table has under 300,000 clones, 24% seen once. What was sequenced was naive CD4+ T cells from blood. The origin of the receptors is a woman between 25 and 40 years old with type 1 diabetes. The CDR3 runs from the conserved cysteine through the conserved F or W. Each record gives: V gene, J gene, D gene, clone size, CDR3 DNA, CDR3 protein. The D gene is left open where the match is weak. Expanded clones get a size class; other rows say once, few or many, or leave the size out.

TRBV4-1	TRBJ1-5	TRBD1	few	TGCGCCAGCAGCCGCGGACAGGGGCCCAATCAGCCCCAGCATTTT	CASSRGQGPNQPQHF
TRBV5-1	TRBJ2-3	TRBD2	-	TGCGCCAGCAGCCGAGGACTAGCGGGAGCTGTCACAGATACGCAGTATTTT	CASSRGLAGAVTDTQYF
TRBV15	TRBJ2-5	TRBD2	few	TGTGCCACCAGCAGAAGACTAGCGGGGGTCCAGTACTTC	CATSRRLAGVQYF
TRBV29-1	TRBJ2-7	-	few	TGCAGCGCCCTCCAATCCGAGCAGTACTTC	CSALQSEQYF
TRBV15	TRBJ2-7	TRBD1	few	TGTGCCACCAGCGCCAGGACAGGTATCGTCGACGAGCAGTACTTC	CATSARTGIVDEQYF
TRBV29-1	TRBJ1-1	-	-	TGCAGCGTTGTAATCACTGAAGCTTTCTTT	CSVVITEAFF
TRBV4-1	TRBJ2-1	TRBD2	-	TGCGCCAGCAGTCGGACTAGCGGGAGTCGCAGCAATGAGCAGTTCTTC	CASSRTSGSRSNEQFF
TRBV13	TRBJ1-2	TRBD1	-	TGTGCCAGCAGCCCAAGGACAGGAGCCTCTGACCTGAGGGGCTACACCTTC	CASSPRTGASDLRGYTF
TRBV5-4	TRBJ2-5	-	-	TGTGCCAGCAGTTCATGGAAAGGCGGGGAGAGGGAGACCCAGTACTTC	CASSSWKGGERETQYF
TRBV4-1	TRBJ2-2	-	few	TGCGCCAGCAGCCAACTAAAGGACAGTACCGGGGAGCTGTTTTTT	CASSQLKDSTGELFF
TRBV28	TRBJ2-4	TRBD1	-	TGTGCCAGCCTCGATGGACAGGGACTAGCCAAAAACATTCAGTACTTC	CASLDGQGLAKNIQYF
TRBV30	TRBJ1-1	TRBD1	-	TGTGCCAGACGACAGGGTGGCGCTGAAGCTTTCTTT	CARRQGGAEAFF
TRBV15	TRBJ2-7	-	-	TGTGCCACCAGCACCCGACTCCCCCTGTTTTACGAGCAGTACTTC	CATSTRLPLFYEQYF
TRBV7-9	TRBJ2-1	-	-	TGTGCCAGCAGCTTAATAGCATCGGAGCAGTTCTTC	CASSLIASEQFF
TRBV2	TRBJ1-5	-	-	TGTGCCAGCACAAACCGGGACAAGAATCAGCCCCAGCATTTT	CASTNRDKNQPQHF
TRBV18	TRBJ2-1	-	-	TGTGCCAGCTTATCGGGGAGCTCCTACAATGAGCAGTTCTTC	CASLSGSSYNEQFF
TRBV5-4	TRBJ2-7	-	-	TGTGCCAGCAGCCCAGGACAGAGCTACGAGCAGTACTTC	CASSPGQSYEQYF
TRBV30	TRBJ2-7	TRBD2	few	TGTGCCTGGGGGACTAGCGACTACGAGCAGTACTTC	CAWGTSDYEQYF
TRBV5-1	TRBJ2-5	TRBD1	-	TGCGCCAGCAGCGCGGACAGGGTTGGGGAGACCCAGTACTTC	CASSADRVGETQYF
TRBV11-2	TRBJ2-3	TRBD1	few	TGTGCCAGCAGCTTCACCAGGGGACAGGGCACAGATACGCAGTATTTT	CASSFTRGQGTDTQYF
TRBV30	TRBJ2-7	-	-	TGTGCCTGGAGTGGTCAGGCTTCCTACGAGCAGTACTTC	CAWSGQASYEQYF
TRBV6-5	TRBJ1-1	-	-	TGTGCCAGCAGTTACTCTTGGGGAGGGGACACTGAAGCTTTCTTT	CASSYSWGGDTEAFF
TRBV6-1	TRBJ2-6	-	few	TGTGCCACCGAGAGATCCGGGGCCAACGTCCTGACTTTC	CATERSGANVLTF
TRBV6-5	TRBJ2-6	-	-	TGTGCCAGCAGGGAACAGGGAACTGGGGCCAACGTCCTGACTTTC	CASREQGTGANVLTF
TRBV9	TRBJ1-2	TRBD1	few	TGTGCCAGCAGCCGGACAGGGACAGGCTACACCTTC	CASSRTGTGYTF
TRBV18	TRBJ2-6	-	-	TGTGCCAGCCATTCTGGGGCCAACGTCCTGACTTTC	CASHSGANVLTF
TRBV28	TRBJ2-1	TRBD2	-	TGTGCCAGCAGTTTGGCGGGAGGGCTTGGCAATGAGCAGTTCTTC	CASSLAGGLGNEQFF
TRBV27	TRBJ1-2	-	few	TGTGCCAGCAGTTCGGTGGGCTCCGCTATTCATGGCTACACCTTC	CASSSVGSAIHGYTF
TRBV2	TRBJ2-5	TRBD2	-	TGTGCCAGCAGCGGCTTGGCGGGAGGAGCTGAGACCCAGTACTTC	CASSGLAGGAETQYF
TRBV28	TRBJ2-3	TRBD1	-	TGTGCCAGCAGCCCGGGACAGCCAACAGATACGCAGTATTTT	CASSPGQPTDTQYF
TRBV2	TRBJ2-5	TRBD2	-	TGTGCCAGCAGTGCCAGCGGGGGGCCCCAAGAGACCCAGTACTTC	CASSASGGPQETQYF
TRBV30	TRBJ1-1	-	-	TGTGCCTGGAGTGTATCAGGGGCCGGGGTAGCTTTCTTT	CAWSVSGAGVAFF
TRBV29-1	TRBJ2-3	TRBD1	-	TGCAGCGTTGAAGATTCCCCGACAGGGCCAGATACGCAGTATTTT	CSVEDSPTGPDTQYF
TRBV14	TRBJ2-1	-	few	TGTGCCAGCAGCCAGTGGACAGTAAGCTCCTACAATGAGCAGTTCTTC	CASSQWTVSSYNEQFF
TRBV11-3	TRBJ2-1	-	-	TGTGCCAGCAGCTCTAGCTCCTACAATGAGCAGTTCTTC	CASSSSSYNEQFF
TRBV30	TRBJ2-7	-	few	TGTGCCTGGAGTGTACCCAGGCACAGGCGCGAGCAGTACTTC	CAWSVPRHRREQYF
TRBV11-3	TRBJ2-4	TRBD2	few	TGTGCCAGCAGCCCCACCTCCGGGACTACCAAAAACATTCAGTACTTC	CASSPTSGTTKNIQYF
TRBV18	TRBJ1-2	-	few	TGTGCCAGCTCAGAGTCTGAGGACACTGGCTACACCTTC	CASSESEDTGYTF
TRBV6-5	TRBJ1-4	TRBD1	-	TGTGCCAGCAGTAGACAGGGCACTAATGAAAAACTGTTTTTT	CASSRQGTNEKLFF
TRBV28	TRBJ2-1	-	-	TGTGCCAGCAGCATGGGGGGGCAGTACAATGAGCAGTTCTTC	CASSMGGQYNEQFF
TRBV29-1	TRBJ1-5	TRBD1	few	TGCAGCGTTGAAGTTACAGGGGAGAGCAATCAGCCCCAGCATTTT	CSVEVTGESNQPQHF
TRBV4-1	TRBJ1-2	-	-	TGCGCCAGCAGCCTGGACACCCCTGCCATCGGGGGCTACACCTTC	CASSLDTPAIGGYTF
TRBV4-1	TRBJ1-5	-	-	TGCGCCAGCAGCCAAGAGGTAGTTTATAGCAATCAGCCCCAGCATTTT	CASSQEVVYSNQPQHF
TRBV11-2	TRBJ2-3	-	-	TGTGCCAGCAGATTAGTTAGAGGCACAGATACGCAGTATTTT	CASRLVRGTDTQYF